The rows below give T cell receptor beta chains drawn from one sample of a study of regulatory T cells in long-lasting Graves disease. TCRdb re-called the multiplex PCR reads through MiXCR, storing one row per CDR3 protein. Altogether 350,000 to 450,000 distinct CDR3 sequences are present, 21% being singletons, with the ten largest covering 14%. The source material was peripheral blood mononuclear cells (PBMCs), sampled when the disease was refractory, from a patient treated with antithyroid drugs. All receptors derive from a female donor with Graves disease. Both conserved end residues are part of each CDR3. The D gene is left open where the match is weak. Expanded clones get a size class; other rows say once, few or many, or leave the size out.

TRBV19	few	-	TRBJ2-2	CASSRGTKNTGELFF	TGTGCCAGTAGTAGGGGCACGAAGAACACCGGGGAGCTGTTTTTT
TRBV2	few	TRBD2	TRBJ2-1	CASSALGLAGAGEQFF	TGTGCCAGCAGTGCTTTGGGACTAGCGGGAGCAGGTGAGCAGTTCTTC
TRBV27	-	TRBD1	TRBJ1-4	CASSLSPGRGRDEKLFF	TGTGCCAGCAGTTTATCGCCAGGGAGGGGGCGGGATGAAAAACTGTTTTTT
TRBV5-5	many	TRBD1	TRBJ2-7	CASSLVPGGSYEQYF	TGTGCCAGCAGCTTGGTCCCAGGGGGATCCTACGAGCAGTACTTC
TRBV6-2/TRBV6-3	many	TRBD2	TRBJ2-7	CASYRTSGSKQYF	TGTGCCAGCTACCGGACTAGCGGGAGTAAGCAGTACTTC
TRBV20-1	many	TRBD2	TRBJ2-5	CSAPSGSETQYF	TGCAGTGCCCCGAGCGGGAGTGAGACCCAGTACTTC
TRBV3-1	-	-	TRBJ2-3	CASSHYRGTDTQYF	TGTGCCAGCAGCCACTATCGGGGCACAGATACGCAGTATTTT
TRBV12-3/TRBV12-4	-	-	TRBJ1-1	CASSFRWWGENTEAFF	TGTGCCAGCAGTTTCCGGTGGTGGGGAGAGAACACTGAAGCTTTCTTT
TRBV7-2	many	-	TRBJ2-7	CASSLGTGIEQYF	TGTGCCAGCAGCTTAGGGACCGGGATCGAGCAGTACTTC
TRBV5-5	-	TRBD1	TRBJ2-7	CASSLRETGFHEQYF	TGTGCCAGCAGCTTGAGGGAGACAGGGTTCCACGAGCAGTACTTC
TRBV3-1	many	-	TRBJ1-2	CASSQVRTTNYGYTF	TGTGCCAGCAGCCAAGTGAGAACAACTAACTATGGCTACACCTTC
TRBV6-1	many	TRBD1	TRBJ1-5	CASTEYQGADQPQHF	TGTGCCAGCACCGAATACCAGGGGGCCGATCAGCCCCAGCATTTT
TRBV27	-	TRBD1	TRBJ1-6	CAGSFDRAGSPLHF	TGTGCCGGCAGTTTTGACAGGGCTGGGTCACCCCTCCACTTT
TRBV12-3/TRBV12-4	many	TRBD2	TRBJ2-7	CASSFSQAGRPYEQYF	TGTGCCAGCAGTTTTTCCCAAGCGGGACGACCCTACGAGCAGTACTTC
TRBV18	few	TRBD2	TRBJ2-7	CASSPKARIAGGEQYF	TGTGCCAGCTCACCCAAAGCCCGGATAGCGGGAGGCGAGCAGTACTTC
TRBV6-1	few	TRBD1	TRBJ2-4	CASMPGGAKGFGNIQYF	TGTGCCAGCATGCCAGGGGGCGCGAAGGGATTTGGAAACATTCAGTACTTC
TRBV3-1	many	-	TRBJ1-2	CASSRRSGLGYTF	TGTGCCAGCAGCCGCCGGTCAGGGCTTGGCTACACCTTC
TRBV4-2	few	-	TRBJ2-7	CASSPTQAGYEQYF	TGTGCCAGCAGCCCAACACAGGCAGGGTACGAGCAGTACTTC
TRBV6-1	-	-	TRBJ1-2	CASRYGTLNYGYTF	TGTGCCAGCAGATATGGGACATTAAACTATGGCTACACCTTC
TRBV7-2	-	-	TRBJ2-7	CASSLGWRRVVEQYF	TGTGCCAGCAGCTTAGGTTGGAGAAGGGTAGTTGAGCAGTACTTC
TRBV10-3	-	-	TRBJ2-1	CAITSWPEPYNEQFF	TGTGCCATCACCAGTTGGCCCGAACCCTACAATGAGCAGTTCTTC
TRBV12-5	-	-	TRBJ2-1	CASGSGTLDGEQFF	TGTGCTAGTGGTTCTGGGACCTTGGATGGTGAGCAGTTCTTC
TRBV10-3	many	-	TRBJ1-6	CAISEQGDYSPLHF	TGTGCCATCAGTGAACAGGGTGACTATTCACCCCTCCACTTT
TRBV28	many	-	TRBJ2-5	CASSTGQARGTQYF	TGTGCCAGCAGTACAGGACAAGCTCGAGGGACCCAGTACTTC
TRBV10-3	few	TRBD1	TRBJ1-4	CATNRGANEKLFF	TGTGCCACCAACAGGGGAGCTAATGAAAAACTGTTTTTT
TRBV7-6	-	TRBD2	TRBJ2-5	CASTGTSGPGAQETQYF	TGTGCCAGCACCGGGACTAGCGGACCCGGGGCGCAAGAGACCCAGTACTTC
TRBV27	many	-	TRBJ1-4	CASSLVLNNEKLFF	TGTGCCAGCAGTTTAGTACTGAATAATGAAAAACTGTTTTTT
TRBV3-1	many	-	TRBJ1-1	CASSLLTSNTEAFF	TGTGCCAGCAGCCTTCTAACATCGAACACTGAAGCTTTCTTT
TRBV6-2/TRBV6-3	many	-	TRBJ1-5	CASSYTPPPDQPQHF	TGTGCCAGCAGTTATACCCCCCCCCCGGATCAGCCCCAGCATTTT
TRBV25-1	many	-	TRBJ2-5	CASSEGTSAIQETQYF	TGTGCCAGCAGTGAAGGCACTAGTGCTATCCAAGAGACCCAGTACTTC
TRBV5-1	-	TRBD2	TRBJ2-7	CASSLAASGYEQYF	TGCGCCAGCAGCTTGGCAGCTAGCGGGTACGAGCAGTACTTC
TRBV27	many	TRBD1	TRBJ1-2	CASSSTGRDREGDGYTF	TGTGCCAGCAGTTCTACCGGCCGGGACAGGGAGGGAGATGGCTACACCTTC
TRBV5-1	few	-	TRBJ2-5	CASSPAGILETQYF	TGCGCCAGCAGCCCGGCAGGGATATTGGAGACCCAGTACTTC
TRBV19	-	-	TRBJ2-6	CASSISGSGANVLTF	TGTGCCAGTAGTATTTCCGGGTCCGGGGCCAACGTCCTGACTTTC
TRBV3-1	few	-	TRBJ1-1	CASSQDFMKGPRTEAFF	TGTGCCAGCAGCCAAGATTTTATGAAGGGTCCCCGCACTGAAGCTTTCTTT
TRBV10-3	-	-	TRBJ1-2	CAISSPQGKGYTF	TGTGCCATCAGTTCCCCACAGGGCAAAGGCTACACCTTC
TRBV4-1	-	-	TRBJ2-2	CASSQVYSRTPSTNTGELFF	TGCGCCAGCAGCCAAGTATATTCGCGTACCCCCTCAACGAACACCGGGGAGCTGTTTTTT
TRBV18	many	TRBD1	TRBJ2-5	CASSSDGTAQETQYF	TGTGCCAGCTCATCGGACGGGACAGCACAAGAGACCCAGTACTTC
TRBV6-1	few	-	TRBJ1-1	CASRNAGRNTEAFF	TGTGCCAGCAGGAATGCTGGAAGGAACACTGAAGCTTTCTTT
TRBV20-1	-	TRBD1	TRBJ1-1	CSAYQTGVTEAFF	TGCAGTGCTTACCAGACAGGGGTGACTGAAGCTTTCTTT
TRBV5-4	many	-	TRBJ2-5	CASSFRQSGQETQYF	TGTGCCAGCAGCTTCCGACAATCGGGTCAAGAGACCCAGTACTTC
TRBV12-3/TRBV12-4	many	TRBD1	TRBJ1-5	CASSPGQGPQHF	TGTGCCAGCAGTCCCGGACAGGGGCCCCAGCATTTT
TRBV7-9	-	TRBD1	TRBJ2-7	CASSLTGPFEQYF	TGTGCCAGCAGCTTGACAGGGCCCTTCGAGCAGTACTTC
TRBV7-9	few	-	TRBJ2-6	CASSSAVASGANVLTF	TGTGCCAGCAGCAGCGCAGTGGCCTCTGGGGCCAACGTCCTGACTTTC
TRBV27	few	-	TRBJ2-3	CASSLSRDTDTQYF	TGTGCCAGCAGTTTATCACGGGACACAGATACGCAGTATTTT
TRBV28	many	TRBD1	TRBJ1-5	CASSPGTAGQPQHF	TGTGCCAGCAGTCCCGGGACAGCGGGCCAGCCCCAGCATTTT
TRBV24-1	-	-	TRBJ2-1	CATSAGGFGNEQFF	TGTGCCACCAGTGCTGGGGGGTTTGGGAATGAGCAGTTCTTC
TRBV18	few	-	TRBJ2-7	CASSGTDSHYDEQYF	TGTGCCAGCTCAGGGACCGACAGCCACTATGACGAGCAGTACTTC